Listed here are 32 T cell receptor beta chains from one sample, sequenced in a study of long-term antiretroviral therapy in people with HIV. Survey-level resolution applied to immunoSEQ assay v3.0. The method was immunoSEQ multiplex PCR; TCRdb's version includes in-frame clones alone and lacks a portion of them. The sample contains about 24,000 clones, over 80% of which appear only once. Sample: unsorted PBMCs, taken approximately 4.3 years after starting antiretroviral therapy. Receptors originate from a man aged 30 to 39 with HIV.

This chain connects TRBV7-6 to TRBJ1-6; 7 positions match TRBD1. Per the germline V gene, CDR1 is SGHVS and CDR2 is FNYEAQ. This CDR3 comprises 16 residues. The ends lost 1 base at V and 7 bases at J; junction bases unmatched: 7. The CDR3 bases are TGTGCCAGCAGCTTAGATGGCGGGACAGAGAATTCACCCCTCCACTTT. Its translation is CASSLDGGTENSPLHF.

This sequence joins TRBV7-8 and TRBJ2-7; D is undetermined. Trimming removed 1 base at V and 6 bases at J, with 16 bases between. The CDR3 spans 15 residues. CDR1 SGHVS and CDR2 FQNEAQ come from the germline V gene. As DNA, the CDR3 is TGTGCCAGCAGCTTAGGCAGTAGCTGGGCTTCCGAGCAGTACTTC. Residues: CASSLGSSWASEQYF.

This rearrangement joins TRBV7-2 to TRBJ2-3; perhaps D is TRBD1 or TRBD2 (6 bases each). This CDR3 contains 16 residues. Germline V CDR1 and CDR2: SGHTA, FQGNSA. V shed 1 base and J shed 1 base, with 12 bases lying between them. The CDR3 region has the DNA TGTGCCAGCAGCTTAGTGTGGGGGGCCCGCACAGATACGCAGTATTTT. It is translated as CASSLVWGARTDTQYF. Using reference TRBV7-2 and TRBJ2-3 for the parts outside the CDR3, the full variable domain is GAGVSQSPSNKVTEKGKDVELRCDPISGHTALYWYRQSLGQGLEFLIYFQGNSAPDKSGLPSDRFSAERTGGSVSTLTIQRTQQEDSAVYLCASSLVWGARTDTQYFGPGTRLTVL.

The genes are TRBV5-5 and TRBJ2-3; maybe TRBD1 (6 bases). Germline values: CDR1 SGHKS, CDR2 YYEKEE (reference sequence). V was cut by 7 bases and J by 4 bases, with 13 bases left in between. CDR3 size: 13 residues. The CDR3 protein is CASGSGAADTQYF. The CDR3, as DNA: TGTGCCAGCGGTTCAGGGGCAGCAGATACGCAGTATTTT.

The rearrangement uses TRBV7-9 and TRBJ2-1; no firm D call. The CDR3 runs to 11 residues. The V gene's germline CDR1 is SEHNR and CDR2 FQNEAQ (reference sequence). Trimming took off 9 bases at V and 6 bases at J, with 9 bases between the two ends. CDR3: CARGSSNEQFF. The CDR3 nucleotides are TGTGCCAGGGGCTCTAGCAATGAGCAGTTCTTC.

This clone was picked up one time. The rearrangement uses TRBV30 and TRBJ2-3; possibly TRBD2 for D (7 bases). V lost 4 bases to trimming and J lost 7 bases, with 18 bases between them. The CDR3 runs 14 residues. Germline V gives CDR1 GTSNPN, CDR2 SVGIG (reference sequence). In DNA, the CDR3 is TGTGCCTGGAAAGGGGGGGCCAATGTAAATACGCAGTATTTT. Its protein product is CAWKGGANVNTQYF.

This clone has more than one count but fewer than ten. The chain has TRBV2 and TRBJ2-7, with a possible D match to TRBD1 (6 bases). This CDR3 is built from 13 residues. Germline-derived CDR1 and CDR2 are SNHLY and FYNNEI. The V and J ends lost 8 bases and 1 base respectively, with 12 bases between them. CDR3 in DNA: TGTGCCAGCGTGGCAGGGGATTCCTACGAGCAGTACTTC. This sequence encodes CASVAGDSYEQYF.

This chain uses TRBV28 with TRBJ1-5; D is unclear. This CDR3 region has 14 residues. Germline V gives CDR1 MDHEN, CDR2 SYDVKM. Trimming left V 6 bases short and J 6 bases short, with 15 bases between. The CDR3 loop is CASSPQMEGQPQHF. CDR3 nucleotides: TGTGCCAGCAGCCCCCAAATGGAGGGTCAGCCCCAGCATTTT.

V usage is TRBV6-1 and J usage is TRBJ2-7; 7 positions agree with TRBD1. Germline V CDR1 and CDR2: MNHNS, SASEGT. CDR3 length: 14 residues. The J segment lost 2 bases and the V segment lost 3 bases, leaving 4 bases of the junction unmatched. CDR3 region: CASSEMTGPYEQYF. CDR3 bases: TGTGCCAGCAGTGAGATGACAGGGCCCTACGAGCAGTACTTC.

This clone counts as medium-sized (0.01 to 0.1%). The chain joins TRBV7-9 to TRBJ1-5; possibly TRBD1 for D (6 bases). The CDR3 sequence is 16 residues long. From germline, CDR1 is SEHNR and CDR2 FQNEAQ (reference sequence). The germline V and J ends were trimmed by 3 bases and 6 bases, with 18 bases remaining between them. Written as DNA, the CDR3 is TGTGCCAGCAGCTTCGGGCCCCCAGGGGAAGGTCAGCCCCAGCATTTT. Protein: CASSFGPPGEGQPQHF. Based on the CDR3 plus reference TRBV7-9 and TRBJ1-5, the full variable domain is DTGVSQNPRHKITKRGQNVTFRCDPISEHNRLYWYRQTLGQGPEFLTYFQNEAQLEKSRLLSDRFSAERPKGSFSTLEIQRTEQGDSAMYLCASSFGPPGEGQPQHFGDGTRLSIL.

V is TRBV9 and J is TRBJ1-2; tentative D call: TRBD1 (6 bases). The CDR3 spans 15 residues. V lost 6 bases, J lost 2 bases, and 17 bases lay in between. In germline, CDR1 is SGDLS, CDR2 YYNGEE. The CDR3 is CASNPRGGGNYGYTF. Written as DNA, the CDR3 is TGTGCCAGCAACCCAAGGGGAGGGGGGAACTATGGCTACACCTTC.

The CDR3 loop reads CASSLWGGSYNEQFF. The CDR3 bases are TGTGCCAGCAGTTTATGGGGGGGTTCCTACAATGAGCAGTTCTTC. The genes are TRBV27 and TRBJ2-1; 7 bases agree with TRBD2. Trimming took 1 base from V and 1 from J; bases not matched to a gene: 1. The germline CDR1 and CDR2 sequences are MNHEY and SMNVEV (reference sequence). This CDR3 region has 15 residues.

The rearrangement joins TRBV11-3 to TRBJ2-1; 10 bases map to TRBD2. This CDR3 region has 14 residues. J was trimmed by 6 bases and V by 6 bases; bases with no gene match: 5. CDR1 is SGHNT, CDR2 YENEEA, per germline. CDR3 in amino acids: CASSPSGRGNEQFF. The DNA for the CDR3 is TGTGCCAGCAGTCCTAGCGGGAGAGGCAATGAGCAGTTCTTC.

In its sample, this clone was seen once. CDR3 in amino acids: CSVGGVESSYNEQFF. As DNA, the CDR3 is TGCAGCGTCGGCGGGGTGGAAAGCTCCTACAATGAGCAGTTCTTC. The chain has TRBV29-1 and TRBJ2-1; a possible D gene is TRBD2 (6 bases). Germline CDR1 reads SQVTM; CDR2 reads ANQGSEA. Between the trimmed V and J ends, which lost 6 bases and 0 bases, there was a span of 15 bases. The CDR3 spans 15 residues.

J is TRBJ1-2 and V is TRBV2, with D possibly matching TRBD1 (6 bases). Trimming took 4 bases from V and 6 from J, leaving 12 bases between them. Germline V gene sequence: CDR1 SNHLY, CDR2 FYNNEI. The CDR3 covers 13 residues. CDR3 loop: CASSVPGEDGYTF. The CDR3 DNA reads as TGTGCCAGCAGTGTTCCAGGGGAGGATGGCTACACCTTC.

The rearrangement uses TRBV28 and TRBJ2-2, with TRBD2 as a possible D gene (7 bases). From germline, CDR1 is MDHEN and CDR2 SYDVKM. The CDR3 covers 18 residues. Trimming pared 4 bases from V and 8 bases from J, leaving 26 bases between. The CDR3, as DNA: TGTGCCAGCAGTTCCCCCGCAGGGGCAAGCGGGAAGGCGGGGGAGCTGTTTTTT. Protein sequence: CASSSPAGASGKAGELFF.

The V and J genes are TRBV18 and TRBJ1-5; D call uncertain. V gave up 3 bases and J gave up 1 base, with 10 bases separating them. The CDR3 length is 15 residues. Germline CDR1 KGHSH, CDR2 LQKENI. CDR3 nucleotide sequence: TGTGCCAGCTCACCTGTACAGTTGAGCAATCAGCCCCAGCATTTT. Its translation is CASSPVQLSNQPQHF.

The chain recombines TRBV7-9 with TRBJ2-3; D call uncertain. The V and J ends lost 3 bases and 0 bases respectively, with 16 bases between them. The CDR3 has 17 amino acids. Per the germline V gene, CDR1 is SEHNR and CDR2 is FQNEAQ (reference sequence). CDR3 sequence: CASSFGSGGSSTDTQYF. The CDR3, as DNA: TGTGCCAGCAGCTTTGGTTCGGGCGGATCTAGCACAGATACGCAGTATTTT.

The chain carries TRBV5-4 and TRBJ1-2; unclear D gene. This CDR3 spans 16 amino acids. Germline V CDR1 and CDR2: SGHNT, YYREEE (reference sequence). The V gene lost 4 bases and the J gene lost 4 bases, with 20 bases spanning the gap. CDR3 DNA sequence: TGTGCCAGCAGCCCCGGGCAGCCGAAGGTAGGCTATGGCTACACCTTC. Translation: CASSPGQPKVGYGYTF.

This rearrangement joins TRBV18 to TRBJ1-1; D is possibly TRBD1 (5 bases). V shed 2 bases and J shed 5 bases, with 12 bases lying between them. The CDR3 is made up of 14 amino acids. Germline CDR1 KGHSH, CDR2 LQKENI. CDR3 amino acids: CASSPSSGETEAFF. The CDR3, as DNA: TGTGCCAGCTCACCATCGTCGGGGGAAACTGAAGCTTTCTTT.

CDR3 DNA sequence: TGTGCCAGCTCACTCTACAATGAGCAGTTCTTC. Translated, it gives CASSLYNEQFF. The chain carries TRBV18 and TRBJ2-1; unclear D gene. This CDR3 is built from 11 residues. Germline V CDR1 and CDR2: KGHSH, LQKENI. V gave up 4 bases and J gave up 3 bases, with 1 base separating them.

The table lists this clone with a few counts. The chain carries TRBV5-1 and TRBJ2-2, with D uncertain. Trimming cost V 3 bases and J 10 bases, with 13 bases left between them. Germline V CDR1 and CDR2: SGHRS, YFSETQ. This CDR3 spans 13 amino acids. This CDR3 is CASSSDVFEELFF. The CDR3 DNA reads as TGCGCCAGCAGCTCGGACGTTTTCGAGGAGCTGTTTTTT.

This clone was seen more than once but under ten times. The rearrangement links TRBV7-2 to TRBJ2-7, with D unclear. Germline V gene sequence: CDR1 SGHTA, CDR2 FQGNSA. The CDR3 length is 11 residues. The V end was cut by 7 bases, the J end by 3 bases, with 7 bases between. Here the CDR3 DNA reads TGTGCCAGCAATATGGGCTACGAGCAGTACTTC. Translated, it gives CASNMGYEQYF.

The gene calls are TRBV5-5 and TRBJ1-2; D unresolved. Germline V gives CDR1 SGHKS, CDR2 YYEKEE (reference sequence). The length of the CDR3 is 15 residues. V lost 5 bases, J lost 3 bases, and 17 bases lay in between. The CDR3 loop is CASSSPADTYYGYTF. The CDR3 coding sequence is TGTGCCAGCAGTTCCCCCGCTGACACTTACTATGGCTACACCTTC.

The V gene is TRBV5-5, the J gene TRBJ2-2; either TRBD1 or TRBD2 may supply D (5 bases each). The CDR3 runs 17 residues. Per the germline V gene, CDR1 is SGHKS and CDR2 is YYEKEE (reference sequence). Trimming shortened V by 1 base and J by 4 bases, and 17 bases separated the two germline ends. The CDR3 coding sequence is TGTGCCAGCAGCTTGCAGGGAGTGAGTGTTGGCACCGGGGAGCTGTTTTTT. Residues: CASSLQGVSVGTGELFF.

J is TRBJ2-2 and V is TRBV27; tentatively, D is TRBD1 (5 bases). CDR3 length: 15 residues. Per germline, CDR1 MNHEY and CDR2 SMNVEV (reference sequence). Trimming removed 2 bases at V and 0 bases at J, with 7 bases between. The CDR3 region is CASSLKGANTGELFF. In nucleotides, the CDR3 is TGTGCCAGCAGTTTAAAAGGGGCGAACACCGGGGAGCTGTTTTTT.

This chain links TRBV18 with TRBJ2-1; D might be TRBD1 (5 bases). V lost 1 base to trimming and J lost 4 bases, with 11 bases between them. Looked up from germline, CDR1 is KGHSH and CDR2 is LQKENI. The CDR3 loop spans 15 amino acids. The CDR3 reads CASSPLQVIYNEQFF. The CDR3 DNA is TGTGCCAGCTCACCACTACAGGTAATTTACAATGAGCAGTTCTTC.

The V gene is TRBV21-1, the J gene TRBJ2-1; TRBD2, the table's D call, was not compared with the DNA. TRBV21-1 is annotated as a pseudogene. This CDR3 has 19 amino acids. Here the CDR3 reads CASSRPGTSGRALKNEQFF. In DNA, the CDR3 is TGTGCCAGCAGCAGGCCCGGGACTAGCGGGAGGGCATTGAAAAATGAGCAGTTCTTC.

This chain joins TRBV11-1 and TRBJ2-7; 7 bases fit TRBD2. Germline CDR1 is SGHAT and CDR2 is FQDESV (reference sequence). The CDR3 has 14 residues. V lost 4 bases and J lost 6; bases outside the gene matches: 9. CDR3 sequence (DNA): TGTGCCAGCAGCTCCACTGGACTAGGAGGCGAGCAGTACTTC. Protein product: CASSSTGLGGEQYF.

The chain has TRBV6-1 and TRBJ1-1; D is undetermined. V was pared by 8 bases and J by 3 bases, with 16 bases between. The CDR3 runs 14 residues. Germline V CDR1 and CDR2: MNHNS, SASEGT. Here the CDR3 reads CASLEGNEDTEAFF. The CDR3 bases are TGTGCCAGCCTCGAAGGGAACGAGGACACTGAAGCTTTCTTT.

The gene calls are TRBV7-8 and TRBJ1-5; tentative D call: TRBD1 (5 bases). Germline V gene data show CDR1 as SGHVS and CDR2 as FQNEAQ. V lost 0 bases to trimming and J lost 6 bases, with 12 bases between them. The CDR3 has 15 amino acids. CDR3 residues: CASSLAGGVGQPQHF. CDR3 sequence (DNA): TGTGCCAGCAGCTTAGCGGGAGGGGTTGGTCAGCCCCAGCATTTT.

CDR3 bases: TGTGCCAGTAGTATAATGGGAAGTAGCAATCAGCCCCAGCATTTT. Translated: CASSIMGSSNQPQHF. The rearrangement joins TRBV19 to TRBJ1-5; no definite D call. The CDR3 covers 15 residues. Trimming pared 2 bases from V and 0 bases from J, leaving 8 bases between. CDR1 and CDR2 from the germline V gene are LNHDA and SQIVND (reference sequence).